Shown below are 8 T cell receptor beta chains from a single sample sequenced in a study of immune evolution from preneoplasia to lung adenocarcinoma. The protocol was immunoSEQ multiplex PCR, while the TCRdb copy is restricted to in-frame clones and leaves out a portion. The sample holds 6,000 or so clones; 76% are singletons and the top ten take about 12%. The sequenced material came from FFPE minimally invasive lung adenocarcinoma tissue. These receptor sequences come from a person aged 65 to 85 with lung adenocarcinoma.

V and J are TRBV4-2 and TRBJ2-7; a possible D gene is TRBD2 (6 bases). Between the trimmed V and J ends, which lost 5 bases and 3 bases, there was a span of 14 bases. Germline V CDR1 and CDR2: LGHNA, YNFKEQ. The CDR3 extends over 14 amino acids. CDR3 in DNA: TGTGCCAGCAGCTCCCAGCGCGGGGACTACGAGCAGTACTTC. Its translation: CASSSQRGDYEQYF.

The V call is TRBV5-1, the J call TRBJ2-6, with D possibly being TRBD2 (6 bases). This CDR3 region has 19 residues. Germline values: CDR1 SGHRS, CDR2 YFSETQ. Trimming stripped 3 bases from V and 0 bases from J, with 19 bases between. CDR3 residues: CASSSPGRGVSSGANVLTF. The CDR3 DNA reads as TGCGCCAGCAGCTCCCCGGGGCGGGGAGTAAGCTCTGGGGCCAACGTCCTGACTTTC.

This clone came up once. The chain has TRBV27 and TRBJ1-3; D unresolved. The V gene lost 7 bases and the J gene lost 0 bases, with 4 bases spanning the gap. The CDR3 length is 12 residues. Germline CDR1 is MNHEY and CDR2 is SMNVEV (reference sequence). Here the CDR3 reads CASKGSGNTIYF. CDR3 bases: TGTGCCAGCAAGGGCTCTGGAAACACCATATATTTT.

J is TRBJ2-3 and V is TRBV6-5; D not certain. Trimming took 6 bases from V and 2 from J, leaving 12 bases between them. The CDR3 runs to 14 residues. Germline V gene sequence: CDR1 MNHEY, CDR2 SVGAGI. The CDR3 region is CASSLDKVTDTQYF. The CDR3 DNA is TGTGCCAGCAGCCTTGACAAAGTCACAGATACGCAGTATTTT.

CDR3 region: CASSEQPGDNEQFF. DNA of the CDR3: TGTGCCAGCAGTGAACAACCCGGAGACAATGAGCAGTTCTTC. V is TRBV6-1 and J is TRBJ2-1; no clear D gene. CDR3 length: 14 residues. Trimming stripped 2 bases from V and 5 bases from J, with 10 bases between. Germline V gives CDR1 MNHNS, CDR2 SASEGT.

This clone was detected only a few times. The rearrangement links TRBV13 to TRBJ2-6; the D is unclear. V dropped 0 bases and J dropped 4 bases, with 19 bases sitting between them. CDR1 is PRHDT and CDR2 is FYEKMQ in the germline V gene (reference sequence). This CDR3 has 19 amino acids. The CDR3 protein is CASSLGRTELHQGANVLTF. DNA for the CDR3: TGTGCCAGCAGCTTAGGCCGGACGGAACTCCATCAGGGGGCCAACGTCCTGACTTTC.

The chain carries TRBV19 and TRBJ1-1, with D hard to call. Germline V gives CDR1 LNHDA, CDR2 SQIVND (reference sequence). V lost 2 bases and J 0 bases, leaving 7 bases between the germline ends. This CDR3 spans 14 amino acids. CDR3: CASSISVLNTEAFF. CDR3 nucleotides: TGTGCCAGTAGTATATCCGTCCTGAACACTGAAGCTTTCTTT.

V gene TRBV13 combines with J gene TRBJ2-2; TRBD2 agrees at 7 bases. This CDR3 comprises 16 residues. CDR1 PRHDT and CDR2 FYEKMQ come from the germline V gene (reference sequence). The V gene end was trimmed by 5 bases and the J gene end by 4 bases; junction bases not matched to a gene: 10. CDR3: CASSARLARSTGELFF. The CDR3 DNA is TGTGCCAGCAGCGCCCGACTAGCACGCTCCACCGGGGAGCTGTTTTTT.